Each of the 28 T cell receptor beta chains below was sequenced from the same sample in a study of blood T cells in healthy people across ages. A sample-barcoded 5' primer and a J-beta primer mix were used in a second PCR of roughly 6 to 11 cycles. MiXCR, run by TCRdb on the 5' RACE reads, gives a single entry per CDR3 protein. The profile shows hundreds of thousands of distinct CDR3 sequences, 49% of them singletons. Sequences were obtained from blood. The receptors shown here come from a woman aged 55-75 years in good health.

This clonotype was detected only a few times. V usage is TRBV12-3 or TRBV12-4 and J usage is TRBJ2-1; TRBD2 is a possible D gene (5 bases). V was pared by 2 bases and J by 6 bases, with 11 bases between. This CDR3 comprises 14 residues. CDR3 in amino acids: CASSLSTRPNEQFF. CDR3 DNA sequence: TGTGCCAGCAGTTTATCCACTAGACCCAATGAGCAGTTCTTC.

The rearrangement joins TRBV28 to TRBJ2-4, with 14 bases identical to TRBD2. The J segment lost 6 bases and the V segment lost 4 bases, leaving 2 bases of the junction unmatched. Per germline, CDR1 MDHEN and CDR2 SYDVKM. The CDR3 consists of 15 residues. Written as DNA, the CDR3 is TGTGCCAGCAGTTCGGGACTAGCGGGAGTAAACATTCAGTACTTC. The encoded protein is CASSSGLAGVNIQYF. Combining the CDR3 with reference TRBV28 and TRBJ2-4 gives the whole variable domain DVKVTQSSRYLVKRTGEKVFLECVQDMDHENMFWYRQDPGLGLRLIYFSYDVKMKEKGDIPEGYSVSREKKERFSLILESASTNQTSMYLCASSSGLAGVNIQYFGAGTRLSVL.

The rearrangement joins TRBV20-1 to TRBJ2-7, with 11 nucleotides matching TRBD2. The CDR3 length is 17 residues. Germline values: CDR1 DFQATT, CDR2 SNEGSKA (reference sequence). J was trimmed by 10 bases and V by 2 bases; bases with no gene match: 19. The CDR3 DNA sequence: TGCAGTGCTAGAAGGGGACTAGCGGCAGGGCTTTTTGGCGAACAGTACTTC. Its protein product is CSARRGLAAGLFGEQYF.

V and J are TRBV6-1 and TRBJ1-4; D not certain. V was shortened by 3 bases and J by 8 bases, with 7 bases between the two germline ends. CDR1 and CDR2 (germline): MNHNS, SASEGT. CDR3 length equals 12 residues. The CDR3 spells CASSEGGEKLFF. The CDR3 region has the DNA TGTGCCAGCAGTGAGGGCGGGGAAAAACTGTTTTTT.

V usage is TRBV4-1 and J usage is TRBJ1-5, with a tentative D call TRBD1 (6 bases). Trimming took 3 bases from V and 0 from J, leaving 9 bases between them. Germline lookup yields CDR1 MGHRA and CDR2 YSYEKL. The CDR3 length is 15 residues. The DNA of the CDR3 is TGCGCCAGCAGCCAGGAGGGGGGTAGCAATCAGCCCCAGCATTTT. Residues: CASSQEGGSNQPQHF.

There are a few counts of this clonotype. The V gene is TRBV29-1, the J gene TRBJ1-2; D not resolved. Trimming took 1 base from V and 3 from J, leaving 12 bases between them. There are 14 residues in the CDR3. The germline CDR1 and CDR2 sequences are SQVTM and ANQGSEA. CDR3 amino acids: CSVEGTVPYYGYTF. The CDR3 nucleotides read TGCAGCGTTGAAGGGACCGTTCCCTACTATGGCTACACCTTC.

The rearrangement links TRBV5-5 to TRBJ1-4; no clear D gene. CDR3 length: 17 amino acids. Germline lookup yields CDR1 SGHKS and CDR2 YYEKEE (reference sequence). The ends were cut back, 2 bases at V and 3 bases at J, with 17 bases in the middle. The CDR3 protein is CASSFTTPKRSNEKLFF. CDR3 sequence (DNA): TGTGCCAGCAGCTTTACGACACCTAAACGATCTAATGAAAAACTGTTTTTT.

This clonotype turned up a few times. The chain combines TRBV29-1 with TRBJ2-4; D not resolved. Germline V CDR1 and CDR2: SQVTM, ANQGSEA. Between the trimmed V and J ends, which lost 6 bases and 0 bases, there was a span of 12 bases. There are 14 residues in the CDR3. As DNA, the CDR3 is TGCAGCGTCGCCCTAAATCTAGCCAAAAACATTCAGTACTTC. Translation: CSVALNLAKNIQYF.

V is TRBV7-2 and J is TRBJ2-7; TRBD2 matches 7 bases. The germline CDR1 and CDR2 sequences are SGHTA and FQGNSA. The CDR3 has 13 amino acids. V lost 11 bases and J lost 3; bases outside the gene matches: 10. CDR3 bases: TGTGCCTGTGTGCCTTCTAGCGGCTACGAGCAGTACTTC. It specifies CACVPSSGYEQYF.

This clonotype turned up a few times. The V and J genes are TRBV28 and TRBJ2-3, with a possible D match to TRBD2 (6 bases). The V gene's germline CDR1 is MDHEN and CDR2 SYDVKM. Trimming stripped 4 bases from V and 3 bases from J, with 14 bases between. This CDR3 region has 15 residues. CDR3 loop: CASSYQRESTDTQYF. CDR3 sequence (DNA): TGTGCCAGCAGTTACCAACGGGAGAGTACAGATACGCAGTATTTT.

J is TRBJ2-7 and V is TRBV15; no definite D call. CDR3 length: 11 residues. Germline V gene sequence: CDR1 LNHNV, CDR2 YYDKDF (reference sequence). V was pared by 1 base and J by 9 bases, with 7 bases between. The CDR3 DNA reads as TGTGCCACCAGCAGAGGGGCAGCGCAGTACTTC. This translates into CATSRGAAQYF.

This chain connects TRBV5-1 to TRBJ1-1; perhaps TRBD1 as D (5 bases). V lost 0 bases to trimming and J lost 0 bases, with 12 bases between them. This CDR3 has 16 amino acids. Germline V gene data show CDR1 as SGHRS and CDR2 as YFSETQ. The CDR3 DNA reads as TGCGCCAGCAGCTTGGGTGTGGGGGGAATGAACACTGAAGCTTTCTTT. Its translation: CASSLGVGGMNTEAFF.

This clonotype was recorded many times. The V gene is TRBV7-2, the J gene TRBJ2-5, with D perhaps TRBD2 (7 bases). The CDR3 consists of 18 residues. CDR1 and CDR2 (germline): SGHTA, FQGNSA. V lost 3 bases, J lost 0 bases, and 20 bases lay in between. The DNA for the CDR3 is TGTGCCAGCAGCTTGCAGAAGGGGGGGCCCCTCTACCAAGAGACCCAGTACTTC. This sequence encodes CASSLQKGGPLYQETQYF.

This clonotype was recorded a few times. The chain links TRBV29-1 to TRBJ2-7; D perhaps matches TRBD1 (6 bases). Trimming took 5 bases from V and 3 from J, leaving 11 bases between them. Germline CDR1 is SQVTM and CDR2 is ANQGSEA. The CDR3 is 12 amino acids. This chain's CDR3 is CSVRQDHYEQYF. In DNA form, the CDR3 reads TGCAGCGTTCGACAGGACCACTACGAGCAGTACTTC.

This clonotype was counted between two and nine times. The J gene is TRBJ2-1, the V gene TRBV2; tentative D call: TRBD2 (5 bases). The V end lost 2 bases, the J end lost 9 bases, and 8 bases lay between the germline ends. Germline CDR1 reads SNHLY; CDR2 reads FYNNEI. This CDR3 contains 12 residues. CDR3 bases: TGTGCCAGCAGTGAACGGGCGGGTGAGCAGTTCTTC. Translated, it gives CASSERAGEQFF.

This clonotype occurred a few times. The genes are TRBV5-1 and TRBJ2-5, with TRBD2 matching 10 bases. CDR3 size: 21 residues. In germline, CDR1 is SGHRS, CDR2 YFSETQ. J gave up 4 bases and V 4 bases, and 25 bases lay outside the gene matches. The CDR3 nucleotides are TGCGCCAGCAGCCTTACCGGGACAGAAAACCGGGTGGCTAGCGGGAGAGAGACCCAGTACTTC. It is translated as CASSLTGTENRVASGRETQYF. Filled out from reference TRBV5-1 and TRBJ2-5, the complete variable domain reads KAGVTQTPRYLIKTRGQQVTLSCSPISGHRSVSWYQQTPGQGLQFLFEYFSETQRNKGNFPGRFSGRQFSNSRSEMNVSTLELGDSALYLCASSLTGTENRVASGRETQYFGPGTRLLVL.

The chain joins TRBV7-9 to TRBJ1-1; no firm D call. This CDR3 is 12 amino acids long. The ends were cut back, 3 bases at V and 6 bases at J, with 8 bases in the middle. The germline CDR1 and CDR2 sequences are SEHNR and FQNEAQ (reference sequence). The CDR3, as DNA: TGTGCCAGCAGCTTGGACGGTCCTGAAGCTTTCTTT. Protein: CASSLDGPEAFF.

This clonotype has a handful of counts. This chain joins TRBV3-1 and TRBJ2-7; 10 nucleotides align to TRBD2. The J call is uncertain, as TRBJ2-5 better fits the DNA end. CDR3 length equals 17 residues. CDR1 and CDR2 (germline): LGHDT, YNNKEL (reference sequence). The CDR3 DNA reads TGTGCCAGCAGCCAAGATCAGAGCGGGAGGGCCAGCGAGACCCAGTACTTC. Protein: CASSQDQSGRASETQYF.

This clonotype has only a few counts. CDR3 nucleotide sequence: TGTGCCAGCAGCTTAGAAGCGGGTTTTTCCTACAATGAGCAGTTCTTC. It codes for CASSLEAGFSYNEQFF. V and J are TRBV7-2 and TRBJ2-1; a possible D gene is TRBD2 (6 bases). Germline CDR1 and CDR2: SGHTA and FQGNSA. Trimming stripped 1 base from V and 1 base from J, with 11 bases between. The CDR3 has 16 residues.

CDR3 in amino acids: CASSLMWSGYNEQFF. In nucleotides, the CDR3 is TGTGCCAGCAGCTTAATGTGGTCGGGCTACAATGAGCAGTTCTTC. V and J are TRBV7-3 and TRBJ2-1; no firm D call. CDR3 size: 15 residues. V shed 1 base and J shed 3 bases, with 10 bases lying between them. Germline CDR1 and CDR2: SGHTA and FQGTGA.

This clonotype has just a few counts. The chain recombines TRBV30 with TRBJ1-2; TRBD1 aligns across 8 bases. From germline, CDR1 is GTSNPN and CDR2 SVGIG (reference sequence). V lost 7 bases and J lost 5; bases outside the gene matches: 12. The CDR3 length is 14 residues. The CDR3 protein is CASPPQGAWYGYTF. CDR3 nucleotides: TGTGCCTCCCCCCCGCAGGGGGCTTGGTATGGCTACACCTTC.

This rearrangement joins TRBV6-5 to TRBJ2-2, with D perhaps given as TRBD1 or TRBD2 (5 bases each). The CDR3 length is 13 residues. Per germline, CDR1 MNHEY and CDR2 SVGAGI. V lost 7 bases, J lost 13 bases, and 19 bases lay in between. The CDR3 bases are TGTGCCAGCATCTCGCCGACGATAGGGACGCTGTTTTTT. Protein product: CASISPTIGTLFF.

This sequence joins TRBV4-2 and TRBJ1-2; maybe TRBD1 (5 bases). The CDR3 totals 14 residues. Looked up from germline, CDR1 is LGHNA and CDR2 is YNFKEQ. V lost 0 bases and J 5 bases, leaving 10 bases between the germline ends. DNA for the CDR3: TGTGCCAGCAGCCAAGACGCAGGGCCGTATGGCTACACCTTC. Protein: CASSQDAGPYGYTF.

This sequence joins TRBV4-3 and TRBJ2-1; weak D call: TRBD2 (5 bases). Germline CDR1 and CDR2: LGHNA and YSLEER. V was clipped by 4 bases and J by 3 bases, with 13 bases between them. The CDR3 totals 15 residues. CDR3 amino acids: CASSLDTGSYNEQFF. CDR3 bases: TGCGCCAGCAGCCTGGATACGGGAAGCTACAATGAGCAGTTCTTC.

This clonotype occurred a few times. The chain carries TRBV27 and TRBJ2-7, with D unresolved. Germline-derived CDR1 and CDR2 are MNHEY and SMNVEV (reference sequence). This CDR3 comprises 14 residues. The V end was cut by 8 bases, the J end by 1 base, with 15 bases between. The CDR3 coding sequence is TGTGCCAGCGGCATTGTCGCCGCGTCCTACGAGCAGTACTTC. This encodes CASGIVAASYEQYF.

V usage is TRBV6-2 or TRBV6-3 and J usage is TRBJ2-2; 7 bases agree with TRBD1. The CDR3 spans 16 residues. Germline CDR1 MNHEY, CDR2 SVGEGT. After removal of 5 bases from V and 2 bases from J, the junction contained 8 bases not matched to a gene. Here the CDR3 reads CASSHTGTVNTGELFF. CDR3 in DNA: TGTGCCAGCAGTCACACCGGGACAGTCAACACCGGGGAGCTGTTTTTT.

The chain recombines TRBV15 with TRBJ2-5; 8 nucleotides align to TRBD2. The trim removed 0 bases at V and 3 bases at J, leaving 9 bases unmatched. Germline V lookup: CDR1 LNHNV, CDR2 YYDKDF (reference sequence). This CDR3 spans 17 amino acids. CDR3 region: CATSRDREAGVEETQYF. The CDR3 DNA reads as TGTGCCACCAGCAGAGATCGGGAAGCGGGAGTGGAAGAGACCCAGTACTTC.

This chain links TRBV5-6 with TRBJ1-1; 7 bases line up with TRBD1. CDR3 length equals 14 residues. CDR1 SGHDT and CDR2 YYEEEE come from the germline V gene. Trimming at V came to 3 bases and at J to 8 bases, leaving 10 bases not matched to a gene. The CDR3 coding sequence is TGTGCCAGCAGCTACCAGCCTCAGGGGGAAGAAGCTTTCTTT. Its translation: CASSYQPQGEEAFF.